The 3 T cell receptor beta chains listed next were all sequenced from one sample in a study of T-cell memory formation after mild COVID-19. TCRdb reprocessed the 5' RACE reads with MiXCR, giving one entry per CDR3 protein. The sample holds around 250,000 distinct CDR3 sequences; just over 15% are singletons and the top ten take 2% to 2.5%. Sequencing used PBMCs or a T cell subset sorted from them (not recorded which). All receptors derive from an adult woman who had mild COVID-19 (a few samples of this study predate the infection). Cell type and time point are not known.

The J gene is TRBJ2-1, the V gene TRBV15; perhaps TRBD1 as D (6 bases). The CDR3 has 15 amino acids. V shed 7 bases and J shed 7 bases, with 20 bases lying between them. Germline lookup yields CDR1 LNHNV and CDR2 YYDKDF (reference sequence). CDR3 nucleotide sequence: TGTGCCACCACCATGGCCGGGACACCCGGAAATGAGCAGTTCTTC. This encodes CATTMAGTPGNEQFF.

The J gene is TRBJ2-3, the V gene TRBV30, with 9 bases lining up with TRBD1. In germline, CDR1 is GTSNPN, CDR2 SVGIG (reference sequence). CDR3 size: 13 residues. Unmatched junction bases numbered 6, after V lost 7 bases and J lost 4 bases. The CDR3 region has the DNA TGTGCCTCTGGGACAGGGTTAGCAGATACGCAGTATTTT. Residues: CASGTGLADTQYF.

The chain links TRBV5-4 to TRBJ1-1; D is ambiguous. Trimming removed 0 bases from V and 1 base from J, with 10 bases in between. Germline V CDR1 and CDR2: SGHNT, YYREEE (reference sequence). The CDR3 has 15 residues. CDR3 amino acids: CASSLGPGSNTEAFF. In DNA form, the CDR3 reads TGTGCCAGCAGCTTGGGGCCTGGTTCGAACACTGAAGCTTTCTTT.